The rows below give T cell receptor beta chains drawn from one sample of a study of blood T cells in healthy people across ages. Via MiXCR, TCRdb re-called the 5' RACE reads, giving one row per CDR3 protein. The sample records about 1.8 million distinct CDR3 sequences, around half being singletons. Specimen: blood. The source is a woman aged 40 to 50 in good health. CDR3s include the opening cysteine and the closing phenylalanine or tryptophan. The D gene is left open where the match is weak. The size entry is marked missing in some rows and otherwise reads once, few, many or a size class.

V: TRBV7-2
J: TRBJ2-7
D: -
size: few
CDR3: CASTPFGGPNEQYF
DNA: TGTGCCAGCACCCCTTTCGGGGGGCCAAACGAGCAGTACTTC

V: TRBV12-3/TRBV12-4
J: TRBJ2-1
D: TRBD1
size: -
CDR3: CASSTRQGGRNEQFF
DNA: TGTGCCAGCAGTACTCGACAGGGGGGTCGGAATGAGCAGTTCTTC

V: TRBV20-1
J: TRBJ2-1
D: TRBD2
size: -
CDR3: CSAGVPMRGSGGFNEQFF
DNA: TGCAGTGCTGGGGTACCAATGAGAGGAAGCGGGGGGTTCAATGAGCAGTTCTTC

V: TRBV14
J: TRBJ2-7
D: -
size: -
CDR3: CASSHGRWRASDEQYF
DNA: TGTGCCAGCAGCCATGGGCGGTGGAGGGCGTCAGACGAGCAGTACTTC

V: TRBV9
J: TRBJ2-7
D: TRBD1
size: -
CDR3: CASSSSTGDSSYEQYF
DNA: TGTGCCAGCAGCTCCTCCACAGGGGATTCCTCCTACGAGCAGTACTTC

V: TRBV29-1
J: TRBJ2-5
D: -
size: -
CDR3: CSVRERSRQETQYF
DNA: TGCAGCGTTAGGGAGCGGTCCCGTCAAGAGACCCAGTACTTC

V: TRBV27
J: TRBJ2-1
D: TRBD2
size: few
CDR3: CASSPNLAGLASNEQFF
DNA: TGTGCCAGCAGTCCAAACTTAGCGGGGTTGGCAAGCAATGAGCAGTTCTTC

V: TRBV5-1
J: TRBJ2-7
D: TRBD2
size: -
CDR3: CASSWLAGASYEQYF
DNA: TGCGCCAGCAGCTGGCTAGCGGGGGCATCCTACGAGCAGTACTTC

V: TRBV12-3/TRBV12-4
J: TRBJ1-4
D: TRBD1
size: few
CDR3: CASREDRFNEKLFF
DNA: TGTGCCAGCCGAGAGGACAGGTTTAATGAAAAACTGTTTTTT

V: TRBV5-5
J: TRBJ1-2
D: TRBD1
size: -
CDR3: CASSYRVGDSSWIDYGYTF
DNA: TGTGCCAGCAGCTACAGGGTGGGGGACAGTTCTTGGATTGACTATGGCTACACCTTC

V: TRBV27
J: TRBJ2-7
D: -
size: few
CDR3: CASSHKGGASYEQYF
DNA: TGTGCCAGCAGCCACAAGGGGGGCGCGTCCTACGAGCAGTACTTC

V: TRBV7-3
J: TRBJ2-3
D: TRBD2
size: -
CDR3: CASSLGLRGGRSDTQYF
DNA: TGTGCCAGCAGCTTAGGGTTGCGGGGGGGCCGATCCGATACGCAGTATTTT

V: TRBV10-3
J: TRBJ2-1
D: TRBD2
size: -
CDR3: CAISALAGGQGEQFF
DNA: TGTGCCATCAGTGCGCTAGCGGGGGGTCAGGGTGAGCAGTTCTTC

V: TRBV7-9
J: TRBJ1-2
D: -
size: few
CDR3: CASSLNNYGYTF
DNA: TGTGCCAGCAGCCTAAATAACTATGGCTACACCTTC